The 3 T cell receptor beta chains below all came from one sample that was sequenced in a study of response to subunit inactivated influenza vaccine. Each CDR3 protein is one row after TCRdb ran MiXCR on the RT-PCR reads. Of a few hundred thousand distinct CDR3 sequences listed, roughly a fifth are singletons. Sequencing used PBMCs from blood, obtained approximately 22 months after vaccination. The receptors derive from a man aged 45 to 70 who received an inactivated influenza vaccine.

The chain is built from TRBV29-1 and TRBJ2-6; no firm D call. There are 13 residues in the CDR3. V lost 3 bases, J lost 7 bases, and 10 bases lay in between. CDR1 and CDR2 from the germline V gene are SQVTM and ANQGSEA. CDR3 DNA sequence: TGCAGCGTTGATAGTTCTTCAGCCAACGTCCTGACTTTC. This sequence encodes CSVDSSSANVLTF.

This clonotype has only a few counts. The rearrangement uses TRBV5-1 and TRBJ2-6; D unresolved. The CDR3 is 15 amino acids. V lost 0 bases and J lost 2, with 6 bases in between. Looked up from germline, CDR1 is SGHRS and CDR2 is YFSETQ. Here the CDR3 reads CASSLGGTGANVLTF. The CDR3 region has the DNA TGCGCCAGCAGCTTGGGAGGCACTGGGGCCAACGTCCTGACTTTC.

This clonotype came up a few times. The gene calls are TRBV10-1 and TRBJ1-1; D uncertain. CDR3 length: 13 residues. Between the trimmed V and J ends, which lost 0 bases and 4 bases, there was a span of 6 bases. The germline CDR1 and CDR2 sequences are WNHNN and SYGVQD (reference sequence). CDR3 in DNA: TGCGCCAGCAGTGAGTCGTGGGGCACTGAAGCTTTCTTT. This codes for CASSESWGTEAFF.